The T cell receptor beta chain under discussion was sequenced for a study of CD8+CD57+ T cells in acquired aplastic anemia. Looked up from germline, CDR1 is SGDLS and CDR2 is YYNGEE. J gave up 4 bases and V 0 bases, and 7 bases lay outside the gene matches. The CDR3 is made up of 16 amino acids. The template for TCR beta VDJ and CDR3 sequence profiling was genomic DNA. One entry per CDR3 protein results from TCRdb running MiXCR on the reads. The table records 150,000 to 200,000 distinct CDR3 sequences, about two thirds of them present only once. Patients chosen for sequencing had shown CD8+CD57+ cell expansion by flow cytometry.

The sample taken for sequencing was sorted CD4+, CD8+, or CD8+CD57+ T cells (not recorded which) from PBMCs. The sequence came from a human donor with aplastic anemia. The gene calls are TRBV9 and TRBJ2-5; 9 nucleotides match TRBD2. The CDR3 sequence is CASSVGVAGEAETQYF. CDR3 DNA: TGTGCCAGCAGCGTAGGGGTAGCGGGGGAAGCAGAGACCCAGTACTTC.